This TCR beta chain was obtained from a study of blood T cell repertoires in COVID-19. Turning to the study itself: Donors in the United States, Italy and Spain gave samples during acute or convalescent COVID-19.

The CDR3 is 12 amino acids. The V gene lost 4 bases and the J gene lost 6 bases, with 9 bases spanning the gap. The germline V gene encodes CDR1 MNHEY and CDR2 SVGEGT. TCRdb's copy holds only in-frame clones and misses some; the assay was immunoSEQ multiplex PCR. In the table there are approximately 240,000 clones, less than 90% of which are singletons. The receptor was derived from a woman in her 50s in a cohort exposed to, infected with or recovered from COVID-19 (not recorded which). This rearrangement joins TRBV6-2 or TRBV6-3 to TRBJ1-2, with D maybe TRBD1 (5 bases). The sample consisted of PBMCs or T cells enriched from blood (not recorded which). Here the CDR3 DNA reads TGTGCCAGCAGTTCCCAGGGTAATGGCTACACCTTC. It yields the protein CASSSQGNGYTF.